Listed here are 24 T cell receptor beta chains from one sample, sequenced in a study of T cell changes during pregnancy in multiple sclerosis. Some clones are missing from TCRdb's copy, which holds only in-frame ones; the method was immunoSEQ multiplex PCR. The data show roughly 80,000 clones, approximately 90% seen once. The specimen was peripheral blood, collected before pregnancy. The source of these receptors is a female donor with multiple sclerosis, enrolled in a pregnancy study.

The CDR3 DNA sequence: TGTGCCAGCAGCTTCTCCTTTACACCGGGACAGGGCGGTTCACCCCTCCACTTT. This codes for CASSFSFTPGQGGSPLHF. The chain links TRBV7-9 to TRBJ1-6; 9 nucleotides match TRBD1. With 3 bases clipped from V and 9 bases from J, the junction kept 15 bases outside the gene matches. CDR1 is SEHNR and CDR2 is FQNEAQ in the germline V gene (reference sequence). The CDR3 sequence is 18 residues long.

This chain joins TRBV4-1 and TRBJ1-2, with D unclear. The germline V and J ends were trimmed by 2 bases and 0 bases, with 10 bases remaining between them. Germline lookup yields CDR1 MGHRA and CDR2 YSYEKL. The CDR3 has 15 residues. The CDR3 here is CASSQRVGANYGYTF. CDR3 in DNA: TGCGCCAGCAGCCAACGGGTGGGAGCTAACTATGGCTACACCTTC.

The gene calls are TRBV9 and TRBJ2-2; D is perhaps TRBD2 (5 bases). Trimming shortened V by 4 bases and J by 4 bases, and 8 bases separated the two germline ends. The germline V gene has CDR1 SGDLS and CDR2 YYNGEE. This CDR3 is built from 13 residues. The CDR3 reads CASSKLGTGELFF. The CDR3 bases are TGTGCCAGCAGCAAACTAGGCACCGGGGAGCTGTTTTTT.

The chain combines TRBV6-4 with TRBJ2-1; no clear D. V lost 0 bases and J lost 10, with 19 bases in between. Germline V gene sequence: CDR1 MRHNA, CDR2 SNTAGT. The CDR3 covers 16 residues. CDR3 region: CASSDSGSQAHGEQFF. CDR3 DNA: TGTGCCAGCAGTGACTCCGGCAGTCAGGCCCATGGGGAGCAGTTCTTC.

V gene TRBV11-2 combines with J gene TRBJ2-1; TRBD2 might be the D (7 bases). The CDR3 sequence is 14 residues long. Trimming stripped 5 bases from V and 12 bases from J, with 20 bases between. The germline gives CDR1 SGHAT, CDR2 FQNNGV. CDR3 region: CASSRGAGARGQFF. The CDR3 DNA reads TGTGCCAGCAGCCGAGGGGCGGGGGCCCGCGGGCAGTTCTTC.

The chain couples TRBV7-3 to TRBJ2-2, with TRBD2 matching 14 bases. This CDR3 has 17 residues. V shed 5 bases, J shed 6 bases, and the junction held 8 bases outside the gene matches. Germline CDR1 SGHTA, CDR2 FQGTGA. The CDR3 is CASSTGLAGGYSGELFF. The DNA of the CDR3 is TGTGCCAGCAGCACAGGACTAGCGGGGGGATATTCCGGGGAGCTGTTTTTT. The entire variable domain, with the rest obtained from reference TRBV7-3 and TRBJ2-2, is as follows: GAGVSQTPSNKVTEKGKYVELRCDPISGHTALYWYRQSLGQGPEFLIYFQGTGAADDSGLPNDRFFAVRPEGSVSTLKIQRTERGDSAVYLCASSTGLAGGYSGELFFGEGSRLTVL.

The rearrangement uses TRBV5-4 and TRBJ1-1, with a tentative D call TRBD1 (6 bases). CDR1 and CDR2 from the germline V gene are SGHNT and YYREEE (reference sequence). The V end lost 7 bases, the J end lost 2 bases, and 21 bases lay between the germline ends. The length of the CDR3 is 16 residues. The CDR3 DNA follows: TGTGCCAGCGGCCTCCGAGGGGGGGGTATAAACACTGAAGCTTTCTTT. Residues: CASGLRGGGINTEAFF.

The chain combines TRBV14 with TRBJ1-2; 9 bases are a match to TRBD1. CDR3 length equals 17 residues. Germline V CDR1 and CDR2: SGHDN, FVKESK. Germline trimming cut 4 bases from V and 5 bases from J; bases unmatched to any gene: 14. The CDR3 region has the DNA TGTGCCAGCAGCCGACGGACAGGGGACGGCTTAGGTTATGGCTACACCTTC. Protein sequence: CASSRRTGDGLGYGYTF.

Regarding this clone: One junction end disagrees with the germline gene, perhaps due to a read error. V usage is TRBV27 and J usage is TRBJ2-6; weak D call: TRBD2 (6 bases). There are 17 residues in the CDR3. The germline gives CDR1 MNHEY, CDR2 SMNVEV (reference sequence). The CDR3 nucleotides are TGTGCCAGCAGTTTACAGGGCGGGGCGCCTGGGACCAACGTCCTGACTTTC. It codes for CASSLQGGAPGTNVLTF. The variable domain in full, with the rest retrieved from reference TRBV27 and TRBJ2-6, is EAQVTQNPRYLITVTGKKLTVTCSQNMNHEYMSWYRQDPGLGLRQIYYSMNVEVTDKGDVPEGYKVSRKEKRNFPLILESPSPNQTSLYFCASSLQGGAPGTNVLTFGAGSRLTVL.

The rearrangement joins TRBV5-4 to TRBJ2-2; 7 positions agree with TRBD2. V shed 10 bases and J 1 base; nucleotides not matched to a gene: 10. Per the germline V gene, CDR1 is SGHNT and CDR2 is YYREEE (reference sequence). CDR3 size: 15 residues. CDR3 nucleotides: TGTGCCGGGAGCGTATTAGCGGGGAACACCGGGGAGCTGTTTTTT. Its protein is CAGSVLAGNTGELFF.

The chain links TRBV27 to TRBJ2-7; 9 nucleotides align to TRBD1. Trimming took 5 bases from V and 6 from J; bases not matched to a gene: 8. The CDR3 consists of 14 residues. Germline-derived CDR1 and CDR2 are MNHEY and SMNVEV (reference sequence). DNA of the CDR3: TGTGCCAGCAGTCAGGACAGGGGTTCGTCCGAGCAGTACTTC. Its protein product is CASSQDRGSSEQYF.

J is TRBJ2-3 and V is TRBV15, with D maybe TRBD2 (6 bases). The CDR3 runs 14 residues. The ends were cut back, 6 bases at V and 2 bases at J, with 12 bases in the middle. Germline V gene lookup returns CDR1 LNHNV and CDR2 YYDKDF (reference sequence). In DNA form, the CDR3 reads TGTGCCACCAGAGATCGGGGGAACACAGATACGCAGTATTTT. Protein: CATRDRGNTDTQYF.

This chain joins TRBV28 and TRBJ1-3; tentative D call: TRBD1 (5 bases). The V end lost 5 bases, the J end lost 0 bases, and 11 bases lay between the germline ends. Germline V gene sequence: CDR1 MDHEN, CDR2 SYDVKM. The CDR3 contains 15 residues. This CDR3 reads CASSGRAFSGNTIYF. The CDR3 region has the DNA TGTGCCAGCAGTGGCAGGGCTTTCTCTGGAAACACCATATATTTT.

The chain has TRBV6-1 and TRBJ2-1, with 7 bases lining up with TRBD2. Germline loops: CDR1 MNHNS, CDR2 SASEGT. The J segment lost 2 bases and the V segment lost 8 bases, leaving 6 bases of the junction unmatched. The CDR3 spans 14 residues. The CDR3 sequence is CASLWGLPYNEQFF. The CDR3 region has the DNA TGTGCCAGCCTCTGGGGACTACCCTACAATGAGCAGTTCTTC.

This CDR3 reads CASSTSRGGETQYF. CDR3 nucleotides: TGTGCCAGCAGCACATCCCGGGGGGGAGAGACCCAGTACTTC. The rearrangement uses TRBV5-4 and TRBJ2-5; 8 nucleotides align to TRBD2. The germline V gene has CDR1 SGHNT and CDR2 YYREEE (reference sequence). J was trimmed by 4 bases and V by 4 bases; bases with no gene match: 6. The CDR3 is 14 residues long.

The chain carries TRBV7-2 and TRBJ2-4; a weak D match, TRBD1 (6 bases). The V and J ends lost 3 bases and 0 bases respectively, with 9 bases between them. The CDR3 runs 15 residues. CDR1 is SGHTA, CDR2 FQGNSA, per germline. The CDR3 region has the DNA TGTGCCAGCAGCTTGGACAGAGTAGCCAAAAACATTCAGTACTTC. It yields the protein CASSLDRVAKNIQYF.

The chain couples TRBV27 to TRBJ1-1, with D unresolved. Trimming left V 2 bases short and J 11 bases short, with 18 bases between. The CDR3 loop spans 14 amino acids. Germline CDR1 MNHEY, CDR2 SMNVEV (reference sequence). CDR3 region: CASSLQVTSREAFF. DNA for the CDR3: TGTGCCAGCAGTTTACAGGTTACCTCCCGGGAGGCTTTCTTT.

The chain couples TRBV7-9 to TRBJ1-4, with TRBD1 matching 9 bases. J gave up 0 bases and V 1 base, and 3 bases lay outside the gene matches. The germline gives CDR1 SEHNR, CDR2 FQNEAQ (reference sequence). The CDR3 is 17 residues long. Here the CDR3 DNA reads TGTGCCAGCAGCTTAGGCCGGACAGGGGCAACTAATGAAAAACTGTTTTTT. Residues: CASSLGRTGATNEKLFF.

CDR3: CASSLVGQGARGYTF. CDR3 in DNA: TGTGCCAGCAGCTTAGTGGGACAGGGGGCGCGTGGCTACACCTTC. V and J are TRBV7-2 and TRBJ1-2; TRBD1 agrees at 12 bases. V lost 1 base and J lost 7; bases outside the gene matches: 4. Looked up from germline, CDR1 is SGHTA and CDR2 is FQGNSA. The CDR3 sequence is 15 residues long.

CDR3 nucleotides: TGTGCCAGCAGCTTTCCGGATGGACAGGGCCAAAACATTCAGTACTTC. Residues: CASSFPDGQGQNIQYF. The rearrangement links TRBV5-4 to TRBJ2-4; 8 nucleotides match TRBD1. Germline V CDR1 and CDR2: SGHNT, YYREEE (reference sequence). This CDR3 is built from 16 residues. V lost 2 bases, J lost 5 bases, and 9 bases stayed unmatched.

This chain connects TRBV25-1 to TRBJ2-5, with 7 nucleotides matching TRBD1. The CDR3 is 15 amino acids. J was trimmed by 2 bases and V by 6 bases; bases with no gene match: 9. Germline V gene data show CDR1 as MGHDK and CDR2 as SYGVNS. The CDR3 is CASRKSGTEQETQYF. The CDR3, as DNA: TGTGCCAGCAGAAAGTCCGGGACAGAACAAGAGACCCAGTACTTC.

V and J are TRBV11-2 and TRBJ1-5; D gene uncertain. Germline CDR1 and CDR2: SGHAT and FQNNGV. The ends were cut back, 5 bases at V and 1 base at J, with 6 bases in the middle. This CDR3 spans 13 amino acids. CDR3 sequence (DNA): TGTGCCAGCAGCCTTTCCAGCAATCAGCCCCAGCATTTT. Amino acid sequence: CASSLSSNQPQHF.

The CDR3 bases are TGTGCCAGCAGCTTGGGAGGGGTACCTAACTATGGCTACACCTTC. Its protein is CASSLGGVPNYGYTF. J is TRBJ1-2 and V is TRBV13; possibly TRBD1 for D (5 bases). The CDR3 length is 15 residues. V was trimmed by 3 bases and J by 0 bases, leaving 11 bases between them. CDR1 and CDR2 from the germline V gene are PRHDT and FYEKMQ (reference sequence).

The V call is TRBV6-1, the J call TRBJ2-5, with 11 bases matching TRBD1. CDR1 and CDR2 (germline): MNHNS, SASEGT. V trimming: 8 bases; J trimming: 5 bases; junction bases outside the gene matches: 4. The CDR3 totals 13 residues. CDR3 region: CASSGQGVETQYF. The CDR3 DNA is TGTGCCAGCTCGGGACAGGGGGTTGAGACCCAGTACTTC.